Listed here is a single T cell receptor beta chain. The antigen is not known. This table comes from immunoSEQ multiplex PCR, and its TCRdb copy is limited to in-frame clones, with some not included. The repertoire holds about 140,000 clones, with under 95% as singletons. This specimen comes from a study of T cell responses to AZD1222 COVID-19 vaccine. V was cut by 2 bases and J by 5 bases, with 13 bases left in between. From germline, CDR1 is MNHNS and CDR2 SASEGT. This CDR3 comprises 16 residues. Regarding the study as a whole: Dominant CD4 TCR responses targeted spike regions 160-218 and 743-854. Baseline testing showed seropositivity in only six or seven AZD1222 recipients. Donors in the cohort were predominantly white British and more often female, and clonal diversity was possibly underestimated.

The TCR sequence derives from an adult in good health. Source: peripheral blood, taken on day 0 of AZD1222 vaccination. J is TRBJ2-6 and V is TRBV6-1; weak D call: TRBD1 (6 bases). The CDR3 DNA reads TGTGCCAGCAGTGAACTTACAGGGTCCCGGGCCAACGTCCTGACTTTC. It codes for CASSELTGSRANVLTF.